The sequence of this TCR beta chain was determined in a study of tumor-infiltrating lymphocytes in primary liver carcinoma. General study findings and limits: The study found tumor-adjacent and tumor-blood pairs overlapped less than tumor region pairs. With p = 0.039, the top-250-clone fraction in tumors significantly exceeded that in blood. The proportion of top clones found throughout all five tumor regions was only about 7-25%.

Co-extraction yielded RNA and DNA from about 20-30 mg of unsorted bulk tissue. The study found over 90% viable tumor cells in every tumor sample. Researchers generated TCR beta cDNA from about 500 ng of total RNA, relying on a constant-region primer. Nested multiplex PCR, run for three rounds with slightly modified ARM-PCR, yielded TCR beta libraries. TRBV1-TRBV30 forward primers and a C-beta reverse primer were used in the first two PCR rounds, which each ran for nine to ten cycles. In TCRdb, the multiplex PCR reads were re-called with MiXCR into one record per CDR3 protein. The sample has approximately 110,000 distinct CDR3 sequences; 50% to 65% are singletons. On this clonotype itself: Its antigen is as yet unknown.

The CDR3 is 15 amino acids. After removal of 3 bases from V and 1 base from J, the junction contained 5 bases not matched to a gene. The chain uses TRBV12-3 or TRBV12-4 and TRBJ2-5; 7 positions agree with TRBD1. This sequence originates from a woman between 55 and 75 years old with primary liver carcinoma and hepatitis B virus infection. What was sequenced was liver tumor tissue from sampling region 1. The subset was: tumor region T1, superior pole. CDR3 DNA: TGTGCCAGCAGTTTCCGACAGGGCTTCCAAGAGACCCAGTACTTC. Amino acid sequence: CASSFRQGFQETQYF.